This TCR beta chain was sequenced during a study of T cells in Graves' hyperthyroidism and ophthalmopathy. V was pared by 4 bases and J by 10 bases, with 19 bases between. The CDR3 spans 14 residues. Germline CDR1 reads MDHEN; CDR2 reads SYDVKM. A word on this clonotype: Its specificity is not known.

Diagnostic assessment was based on clinical symptoms, serum thyroxine and TRAb, thyroid ultrasound and orbital computed tomography. Using around 10 ml of fresh peripheral blood, PBMCs were prepared. Authors of the study amplified TCR beta CDR3 regions from RNA transcripts. Using the HTBI primer set, a first-round RT-PCR was run on the TCR CDR3. TCRdb analysed the multiplex PCR reads with MiXCR anew, one entry per CDR3 protein. The sample holds fewer than 400,000 distinct CDR3 sequences; 15% to 20% are singletons and the top ten take around a third. Regarding the study as a whole: In simple terms, a model built on 13 V-J features told ophthalmopathy apart from stable hyperthyroidism. Blood also showed most of the thyroid clonotypes that were expanded above 0.001.

The chain uses TRBV28 and TRBJ1-2; D remains unclear. Sequencing input: blood. The origin of this receptor is a man in his thirties or forties with Graves' hyperthyroidism. CDR3: CASSSPSFQVIYTF. DNA of the CDR3: TGTGCCAGCAGTTCCCCTAGTTTTCAGGTCATCTACACCTTC.